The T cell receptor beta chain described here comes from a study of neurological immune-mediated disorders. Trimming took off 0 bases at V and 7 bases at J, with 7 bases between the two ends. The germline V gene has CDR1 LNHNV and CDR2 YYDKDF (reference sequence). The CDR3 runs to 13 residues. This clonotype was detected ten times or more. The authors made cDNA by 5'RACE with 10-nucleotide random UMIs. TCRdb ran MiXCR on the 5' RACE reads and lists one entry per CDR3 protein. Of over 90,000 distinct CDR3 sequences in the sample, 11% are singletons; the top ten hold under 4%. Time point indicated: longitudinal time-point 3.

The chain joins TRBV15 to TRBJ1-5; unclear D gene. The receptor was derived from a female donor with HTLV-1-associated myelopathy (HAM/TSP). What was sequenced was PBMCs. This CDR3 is CATSRDRRQPQHF. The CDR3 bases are TGTGCCACCAGCAGAGATCGGAGGCAGCCCCAGCATTTT. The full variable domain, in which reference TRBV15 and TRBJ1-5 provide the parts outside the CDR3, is DAMVIQNPRYQVTQFGKPVTLSCSQTLNHNVMYWYQQKSSQAPKLLFHYYDKDFNNEADTPDNFQSRRPNTSFCFLDIRSPGLGDTAMYLCATSRDRRQPQHFGDGTRLSIL.